These T cell receptor beta chains were read from a single sample in a study of shared clonotypes between healthy human individuals. Only in-frame clones appear in the TCRdb table, and some are missing; sequencing was by immunoSEQ multiplex PCR. Among 980,000 or so clones, about three quarters were seen once, and the ten largest hold approximately 1.5%. The sample taken for sequencing was memory CD4+ T cells sorted from blood. These receptors were collected from a man in his late teens or twenties in good health. CDR3s include the opening cysteine and the closing phenylalanine or tryptophan. The D gene is left open where the match is weak. Not all rows give a size; the values are once, few, many and, for expanded clones, a class.

v_gene	abundance	d_gene	j_gene	CDR3aa	CDR3nt
TRBV19	.	TRBD1	TRBJ1-2	CASSGDRSSGYTF	TGTGCCAGTAGTGGGGACAGGTCTTCCGGCTACACCTTC
TRBV6-6	.	.	TRBJ1-2	CASSYSTVGGYTF	TGTGCCAGCAGTTACTCGACAGTCGGAGGCTACACCTTC
TRBV6-6	.	TRBD1	TRBJ1-5	CASRTGGEGQPQHF	TGTGCCAGCAGGACAGGGGGCGAAGGTCAGCCCCAGCATTTT
TRBV14	once	.	TRBJ2-7	CASSALAGKSHYEQYF	TGTGCCAGCAGTGCCTTGGCGGGAAAATCCCACTACGAGCAGTACTTC
TRBV11-2	.	.	TRBJ2-3	CASSLGSGAATDTQYF	TGTGCCAGCAGCTTAGGGTCAGGGGCCGCGACAGATACGCAGTATTTT
TRBV30	.	.	TRBJ1-4	CAWSSRATNEKLFF	TGTGCCTGGAGCTCACGGGCAACTAATGAAAAACTGTTTTTT
TRBV6-1	few	.	TRBJ1-1	CATSGTLNTEAFF	TGTGCCACCAGTGGGACGTTGAACACTGAAGCTTTCTTT
TRBV5-1	few	TRBD1	TRBJ1-6	CASSADRGEYSPLHF	TGCGCCAGCAGCGCGGACAGGGGAGAGTACTCACCCCTCCACTTT
TRBV6-6	.	TRBD1	TRBJ2-5	CASSYPTGGKETQYF	TGTGCCAGCAGTTACCCGACAGGGGGAAAAGAGACCCAGTACTTC
TRBV4-1	.	.	TRBJ1-5	CASSQEQGNQPQHF	TGCGCCAGCAGCCAAGAACAGGGAAATCAGCCCCAGCATTTT
TRBV30	.	TRBD1	TRBJ2-2	CAWKKNRGQTGELFF	TGTGCCTGGAAGAAAAACAGGGGGCAAACCGGGGAGCTGTTTTTT
TRBV27	.	TRBD1	TRBJ1-1	CASSPQGVTEAFF	TGTGCCAGCAGTCCTCAGGGGGTAACTGAAGCTTTCTTT
TRBV7-2	.	.	TRBJ2-3	CASSLMGRTQYF	TGTGCCAGCAGCTTAATGGGCCGTACGCAGTATTTT
TRBV9	once	TRBD1	TRBJ1-2	CASSVFGTGNYGYTF	TGTGCCAGCAGCGTATTCGGGACAGGGAACTATGGCTACACCTTC
TRBV18	.	TRBD1	TRBJ1-2	CASSPEQGAAGYTF	TGTGCCAGCTCACCGGAACAGGGGGCGGCCGGCTACACCTTC
TRBV2	.	TRBD1	TRBJ1-3	CASVGTGVSGNTIYF	TGTGCCAGCGTCGGGACAGGCGTCTCTGGAAACACCATATATTTT
TRBV6-1	.	.	TRBJ2-7	CASSEYLEAREQYF	TGTGCCAGCAGTGAATACTTAGAAGCGAGGGAGCAGTACTTC
TRBV30	.	TRBD1	TRBJ1-2	CAWRATGDYGYTF	TGTGCCTGGAGAGCAACAGGGGACTATGGCTACACCTTC
TRBV7-2	.	.	TRBJ2-3	CASSLAGSTDTQYF	TGTGCCAGCAGCTTAGCGGGGAGCACAGATACGCAGTATTTT
TRBV27	.	.	TRBJ1-5	CASSPTRPQGNQPQHF	TGTGCCAGCAGTCCCACTCGCCCCCAGGGAAATCAGCCCCAGCATTTT
TRBV7-2	.	.	TRBJ2-4	CASSPGLAKNIQYF	TGTGCCAGCAGCCCCGGACTAGCCAAAAACATTCAGTACTTC
TRBV2	.	.	TRBJ2-2	CASSEVWTGELFF	TGTGCCAGCAGTGAAGTATGGACCGGGGAGCTGTTTTTT
TRBV5-1	.	TRBD1	TRBJ1-2	CASSLAGTGNGYTF	TGCGCCAGCAGCTTGGCCGGGACAGGGAATGGCTACACCTTC
TRBV7-9	few	.	TRBJ1-5	CASSLMAEQPQHF	TGTGCCAGCAGCTTAATGGCTGAGCAGCCCCAGCATTTT
TRBV7-8	.	.	TRBJ1-2	CASSLVQGANYGYTF	TGTGCCAGCAGCTTAGTTCAGGGAGCTAACTATGGCTACACCTTC
TRBV21-1	once	.	TRBJ2-5	CASSKATVQGLAGGQETQYF	TGTGCCAGCAGCAAAGCGACGGTCCAAGGACTAGCGGGGGGACAAGAGACCCAGTACTTC
TRBV7-2	.	TRBD2	TRBJ2-1	CASSLVGTSGNEQFF	TGTGCCAGCAGCTTAGTCGGGACTAGCGGGAATGAGCAGTTCTTC
TRBV18	.	.	TRBJ2-7	CASSPPGTLEQYF	TGTGCCAGCTCACCACCCGGGACATTGGAGCAGTACTTC
TRBV6-1	.	.	TRBJ2-3	CASRSGTSTDTQYF	TGTGCCAGCAGGTCCGGGACAAGCACAGATACGCAGTATTTT
TRBV18	.	TRBD1	TRBJ2-5	CASSPLPGQGSIETQYF	TGTGCCAGCTCACCACTTCCGGGACAGGGATCTATAGAGACCCAGTACTTC
TRBV19	.	TRBD2	TRBJ2-3	CATFGGGPGDTQYF	TGTGCCACCTTTGGGGGAGGGCCGGGAGATACGCAGTATTTT